This T cell receptor (beta chain) was identified in a study of cytomegalovirus exposure and HLA in healthy donors. The overall study: The same platform as the approximately 660 first-cohort repertoires was used for the 90 to 150 validation repertoires, a later analysis reported. Overall study findings and caveats: The listing of 160 or so TCR beta chains classed them as cytomegalovirus-associated. Subsequent analysis found a tendency for first-cohort TCR clusters to co-occur within the 110 or so validation repertoires.

This table comes from immunoSEQ multiplex PCR, and its TCRdb copy is limited to in-frame clones, with some not included. The table lists about 72,000 clones, 90% to 95% of them singletons. Germline CDR1 and CDR2: MRHNA and SNTAGT. Trimming removed 0 bases from V and 6 bases from J, with 3 bases in between. The CDR3 length is 13 residues. With respect to this clone: Its matching antigen is unknown.

The sample comprised PBMCs. V and J are TRBV6-4 and TRBJ1-6; unclear D gene. This TCR derives from a woman younger than 30 in good health and CMV-seropositive. The CDR3 nucleotides read TGTGCCAGCAGTGACTCGAGTAATTCACCCCTCCACTTT. It is translated as CASSDSSNSPLHF.